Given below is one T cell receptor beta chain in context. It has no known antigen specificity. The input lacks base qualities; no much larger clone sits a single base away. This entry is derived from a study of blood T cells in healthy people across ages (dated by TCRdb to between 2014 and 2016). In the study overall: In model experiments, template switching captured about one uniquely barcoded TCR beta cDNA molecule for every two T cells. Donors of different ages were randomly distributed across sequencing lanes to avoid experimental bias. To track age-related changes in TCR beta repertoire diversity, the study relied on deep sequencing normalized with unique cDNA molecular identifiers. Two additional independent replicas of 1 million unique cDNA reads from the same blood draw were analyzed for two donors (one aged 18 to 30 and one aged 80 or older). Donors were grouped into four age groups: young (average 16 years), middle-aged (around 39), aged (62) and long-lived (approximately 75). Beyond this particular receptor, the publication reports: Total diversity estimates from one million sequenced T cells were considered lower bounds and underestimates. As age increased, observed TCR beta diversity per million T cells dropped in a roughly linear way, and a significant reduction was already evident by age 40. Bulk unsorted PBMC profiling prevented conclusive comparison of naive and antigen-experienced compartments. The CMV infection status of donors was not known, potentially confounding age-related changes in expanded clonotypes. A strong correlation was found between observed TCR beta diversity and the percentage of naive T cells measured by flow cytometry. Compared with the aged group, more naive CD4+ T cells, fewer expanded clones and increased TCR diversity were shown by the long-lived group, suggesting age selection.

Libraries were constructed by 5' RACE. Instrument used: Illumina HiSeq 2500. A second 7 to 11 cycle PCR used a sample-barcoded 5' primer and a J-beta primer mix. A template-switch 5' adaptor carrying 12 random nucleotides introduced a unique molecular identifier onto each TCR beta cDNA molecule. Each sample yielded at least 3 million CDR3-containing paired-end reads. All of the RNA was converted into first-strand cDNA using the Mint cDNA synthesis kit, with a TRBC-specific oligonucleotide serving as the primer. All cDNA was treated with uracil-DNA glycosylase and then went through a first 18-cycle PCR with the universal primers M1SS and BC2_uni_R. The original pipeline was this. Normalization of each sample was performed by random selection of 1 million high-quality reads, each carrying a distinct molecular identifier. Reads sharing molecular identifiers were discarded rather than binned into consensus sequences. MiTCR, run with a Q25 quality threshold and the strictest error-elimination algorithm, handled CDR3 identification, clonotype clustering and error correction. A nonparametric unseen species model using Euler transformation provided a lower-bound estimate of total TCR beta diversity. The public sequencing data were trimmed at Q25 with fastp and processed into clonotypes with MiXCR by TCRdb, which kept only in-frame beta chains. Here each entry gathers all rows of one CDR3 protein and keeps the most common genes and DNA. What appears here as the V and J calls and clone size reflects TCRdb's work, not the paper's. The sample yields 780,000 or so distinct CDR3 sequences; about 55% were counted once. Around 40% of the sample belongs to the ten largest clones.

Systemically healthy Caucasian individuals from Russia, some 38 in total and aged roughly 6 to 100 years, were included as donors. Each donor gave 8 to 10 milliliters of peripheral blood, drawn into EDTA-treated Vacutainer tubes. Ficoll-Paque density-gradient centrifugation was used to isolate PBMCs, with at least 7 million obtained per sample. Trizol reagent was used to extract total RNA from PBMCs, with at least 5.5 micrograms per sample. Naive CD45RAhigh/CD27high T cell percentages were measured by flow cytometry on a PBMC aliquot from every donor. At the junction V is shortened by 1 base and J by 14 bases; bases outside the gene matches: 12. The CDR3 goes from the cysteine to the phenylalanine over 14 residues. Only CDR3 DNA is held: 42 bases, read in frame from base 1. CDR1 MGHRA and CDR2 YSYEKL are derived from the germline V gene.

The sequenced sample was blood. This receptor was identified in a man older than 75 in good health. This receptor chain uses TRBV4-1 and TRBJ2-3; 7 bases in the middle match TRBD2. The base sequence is TGCGCCAGCAGCCAAGGGGTGTGGGGGGGGTACGCGTATTTT. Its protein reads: CASSQGVWGGYAYF.